This T cell receptor beta chain was sequenced in a study of T cells in Graves' hyperthyroidism and ophthalmopathy. The V gene's germline CDR1 is MNHEY and CDR2 SVGAGI. The length of the CDR3 is 17 residues. V lost 2 bases, J lost 0 bases, and 6 bases stayed unmatched. In its sample, this clonotype was seen many times. Amplified TCR beta CDR3 regions derived from RNA transcripts. In the first-round RT-PCR of the TCR CDR3, the HTBI primer set was used. TCRdb called the multiplex PCR reads again in MiXCR, with one record for every CDR3 protein. The repertoire holds hundreds of thousands of distinct CDR3 sequences, with about 15% as singletons.

Input material: blood. The V call is TRBV6-5, the J call TRBJ2-1, with 8 nucleotides matching TRBD2. The receptor comes from a woman aged 18-30 years with Graves' hyperthyroidism. CDR3 loop: CASSYLGGGVSYNEQFF. DNA of the CDR3: TGTGCCAGCAGTTACCTCGGGGGGGGAGTCTCCTACAATGAGCAGTTCTTC.